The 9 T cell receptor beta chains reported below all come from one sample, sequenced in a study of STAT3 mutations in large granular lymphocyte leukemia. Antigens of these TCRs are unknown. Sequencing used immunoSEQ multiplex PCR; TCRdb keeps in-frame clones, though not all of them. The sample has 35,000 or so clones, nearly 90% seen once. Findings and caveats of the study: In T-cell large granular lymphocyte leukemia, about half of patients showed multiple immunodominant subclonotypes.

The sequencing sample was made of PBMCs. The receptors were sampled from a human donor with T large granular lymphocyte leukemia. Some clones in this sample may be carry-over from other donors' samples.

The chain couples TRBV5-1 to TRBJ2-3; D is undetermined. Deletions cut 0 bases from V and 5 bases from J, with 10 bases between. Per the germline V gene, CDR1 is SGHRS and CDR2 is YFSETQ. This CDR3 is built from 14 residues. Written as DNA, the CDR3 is TGCGCCAGCAGCTTGGGACAATTTGGAGATACGCAGTATTTT. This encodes CASSLGQFGDTQYF.

The CDR3: CAWSESFDQPQHF. The CDR3 DNA reads as TGTGCCTGGAGTGAGTCTTTTGATCAGCCCCAGCATTTT. The chain joins TRBV30 to TRBJ1-5; D unclear. The CDR3 runs to 13 residues. V dropped 1 base and J dropped 5 bases, with 9 bases sitting between them. CDR1 is GTSNPN, CDR2 SVGIG, per germline (reference sequence).

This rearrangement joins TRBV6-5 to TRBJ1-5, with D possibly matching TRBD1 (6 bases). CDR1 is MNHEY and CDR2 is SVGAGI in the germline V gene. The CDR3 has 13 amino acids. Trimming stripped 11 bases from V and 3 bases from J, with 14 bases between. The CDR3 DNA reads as TGTGCCGCAGGGGCCACAGACAATCAGCCCCAGCATTTT. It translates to CAAGATDNQPQHF.

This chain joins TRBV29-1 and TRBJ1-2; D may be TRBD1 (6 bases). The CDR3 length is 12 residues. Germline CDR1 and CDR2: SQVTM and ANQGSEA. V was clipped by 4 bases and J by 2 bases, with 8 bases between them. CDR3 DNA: TGCAGCGTTGTAGGGGGGAACTATGGCTACACCTTC. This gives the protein CSVVGGNYGYTF. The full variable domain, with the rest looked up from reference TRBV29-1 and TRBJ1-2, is SAVISQKPSRDICQRGTSLTIQCQVDSQVTMMFWYRQQPGQSLTLIATANQGSEATYESGFVIDKFPISRPNLTFSTLTVSNMSPEDSSIYLCSVVGGNYGYTFGSGTRLTVV.

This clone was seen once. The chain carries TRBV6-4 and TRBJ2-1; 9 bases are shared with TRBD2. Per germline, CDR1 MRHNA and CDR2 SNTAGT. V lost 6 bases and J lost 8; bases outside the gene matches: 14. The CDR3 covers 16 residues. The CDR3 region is CASSPRVAGGTDEQFF. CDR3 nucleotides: TGTGCCAGCAGCCCCCGTGTTGCGGGGGGGACCGATGAGCAGTTCTTC.

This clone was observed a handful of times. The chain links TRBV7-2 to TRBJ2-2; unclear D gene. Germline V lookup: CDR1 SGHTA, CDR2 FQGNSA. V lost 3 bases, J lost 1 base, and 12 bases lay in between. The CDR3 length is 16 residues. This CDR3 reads CASSFTVQQNTGELFF. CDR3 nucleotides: TGTGCCAGCAGCTTCACGGTTCAGCAGAACACCGGGGAGCTGTTTTTT.

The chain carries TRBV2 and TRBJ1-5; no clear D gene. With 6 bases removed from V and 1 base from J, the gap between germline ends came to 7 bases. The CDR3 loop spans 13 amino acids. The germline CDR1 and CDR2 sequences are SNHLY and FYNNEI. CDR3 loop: CASSRGSNQPQHF. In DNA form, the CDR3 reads TGTGCCAGCAGCCGAGGGAGCAATCAGCCCCAGCATTTT.

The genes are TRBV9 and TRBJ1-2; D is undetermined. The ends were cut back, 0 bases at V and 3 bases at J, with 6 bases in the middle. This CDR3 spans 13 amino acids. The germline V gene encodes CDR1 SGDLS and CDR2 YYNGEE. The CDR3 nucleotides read TGTGCCAGCAGCGTAGAGCCAGACTATGGCTACACCTTC. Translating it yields CASSVEPDYGYTF. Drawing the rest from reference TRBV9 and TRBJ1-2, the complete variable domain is DSGVTQTPKHLITATGQRVTLRCSPRSGDLSVYWYQQSLDQGLQFLIQYYNGEERAKGNILERFSAQQFPDLHSELNLSSLELGDSALYFCASSVEPDYGYTFGSGTRLTVV.

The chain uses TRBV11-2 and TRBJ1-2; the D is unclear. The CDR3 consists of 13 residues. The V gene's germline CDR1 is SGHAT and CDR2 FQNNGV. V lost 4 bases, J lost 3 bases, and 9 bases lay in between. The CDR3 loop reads CASSSIRDYGYTF. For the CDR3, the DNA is TGTGCCAGCAGCTCCATCAGAGACTATGGCTACACCTTC.